This T cell receptor beta chain is drawn from a study of cytomegalovirus exposure and HLA in healthy donors. The ends were cut back, 3 bases at V and 0 bases at J, with 6 bases in the middle. Looked up from germline, CDR1 is MDHEN and CDR2 is SYDVKM. This CDR3 comprises 14 residues. PCR was performed using 60 Vbeta and 13 Jbeta primers. The data were produced by immunoSEQ multiplex PCR, yet TCRdb's version contains in-frame clones alone and is incomplete. The sample records roughly 160,000 clones, roughly 85% being singletons. The source is a boy aged 2 to 9 in good health and CMV-seronegative. The sequenced sample was PBMCs. V gene TRBV28 combines with J gene TRBJ1-5; D gene ambiguous. The CDR3 DNA reads TGTGCCAGCAGTTTCCGAGATAGCAATCAGCCCCAGCATTTT. It translates to CASSFRDSNQPQHF.